The clone carrying this TCR beta chain came up a few times. What it binds is not known. The record originates from a study of cytomegalovirus exposure and HLA in healthy donors. Looking at the study overall: An earlier analysis found some 100 million unique TCR beta sequences from approximately 170 million T cells. Points from the study as a whole: In vitro confirmation showed a few CMV-associated chains to be CMV antigen specific. TCR association rates varied by HLA locus in a later analysis, with DRB1 highest and HLA-C lowest.

A multiplex PCR was run with 60 Vbeta primers and 13 Jbeta primers. The table came from immunoSEQ multiplex PCR; TCRdb's copy has only in-frame clones and leaves some out. The sample shows roughly 150,000 clones, roughly 84% of them seen only once. This CDR3 region has 15 residues. The germline V gene encodes CDR1 SGHAT and CDR2 FQNNGV. Trimming cost V 0 bases and J 5 bases, with 10 bases left between them. The sequencing sample was made of PBMCs. The sequence was collected from a woman aged 18 to 35 in good health and CMV-seronegative. The rearrangement joins TRBV11-2 to TRBJ1-4, with D possibly being TRBD1 (6 bases). The CDR3: CASSLESRGNEKLFF. CDR3 DNA sequence: TGTGCCAGCAGCTTAGAATCCAGGGGCAATGAAAAACTGTTTTTT.